The clone carrying this T cell receptor (beta chain) was found a few times. Its specificity is not known. This entry is derived from a study of identical twins. Germline trimming cut 3 bases from V and 11 bases from J; bases unmatched to any gene: 12. Per germline, CDR1 DFQATT and CDR2 SNEGSKA (reference sequence). There are 14 residues in the CDR3. All donors were healthy, and all were Caucasian. One entry per CDR3 protein, called by TCRdb with MiXCR from the 5' RACE reads. This table holds about 660,000 distinct CDR3 sequences, around 8.6% found once. Study conclusions and caveats: With abundant cord blood beta clonotypes, insertions were fewer; memory repertoires showed no such pattern. Analyses of zero insertions could, in part, be confounded by invariant MAIT and iNKT cells.

The data also belong to a second study, concerning yellow fever vaccine responses in identical twins. That study adds: Reportedly, twins' vaccine T cell responses looked partly convergent and partly personalized.

This receptor was taken from a woman aged 18-35 years in good health. Sequenced material: PBMCs. The chain is built from TRBV20-1 and TRBJ1-5, with 8 bases that match TRBD1. The CDR3 reads CSARGTGPIPSQHF. DNA of the CDR3: TGCAGTGCTAGGGGGACAGGCCCCATTCCGTCCCAGCATTTT.